Each of the 5 T cell receptor beta chains below was sequenced from the same sample in a study of OX40 agonist ivuxolimab in advanced cancers. The table came from immunoSEQ multiplex PCR; TCRdb's copy has only in-frame clones and leaves some out. Found here are 90,000 to 100,000 clones, about 88% of them singletons; the top ten hold over 0.65%. Sequenced here: CD4+ or CD8+ T cells sorted from blood, sampled in a trial of the OX40 agonist ivuxolimab. The receptors were gathered from an adult with an advanced solid tumor such as melanoma, head and neck, liver or kidney cancer.

This clone was picked up a small number of times. The chain has TRBV30 and TRBJ1-4, with D maybe TRBD1 (5 bases). The CDR3 is 12 amino acids. The germline V and J ends were trimmed by 2 bases and 5 bases, with 6 bases remaining between them. Germline V gene data show CDR1 as GTSNPN and CDR2 as SVGIG (reference sequence). This CDR3 reads CAWSRQNEKLFF. In DNA, the CDR3 is TGTGCCTGGAGTAGACAGAATGAAAAACTGTTTTTT. The complete variable domain, with remaining parts taken from reference TRBV30 and TRBJ1-4, reads SQTIHQWPATLVQPVGSPLSLECTVEGTSNPNLYWYRQAAGRGLQLLFYSVGIGQISSEVPQNLSASRPQDRQFILSSKKLLLSDSGFYLCAWSRQNEKLFFGSGTQLSVL.

This chain links TRBV5-1 with TRBJ2-7; D possibly corresponds to TRBD1 (5 bases). The CDR3 extends over 13 amino acids. V was shortened by 4 bases and J by 3 bases, with 11 bases between the two germline ends. Germline CDR1 reads SGHRS; CDR2 reads YFSETQ. Written as DNA, the CDR3 is TGCGCCAGCAGCGTACCCGACAGCTACGAGCAGTACTTC. Its translation is CASSVPDSYEQYF.

This clone came up once. This chain joins TRBV21-1 and TRBJ2-7; the table assigns TRBD1, which was not confirmed against the DNA. TRBV21-1 is a pseudogene locus. This CDR3 is 14 amino acids long. CDR3 DNA sequence: TGTGCCAGCAGCATTGGGGACAGCTCTTACGAGCAGTACTTC. Amino acids: CASSIGDSSYEQYF.

The gene calls are TRBV5-1 and TRBJ1-3; D unresolved. Trimming removed 7 bases at V and 0 bases at J, with 8 bases between. The germline V gene encodes CDR1 SGHRS and CDR2 YFSETQ. The CDR3 runs to 13 residues. The CDR3 loop reads CASATTSGNTIYF. The CDR3 DNA is TGCGCCAGCGCGACTACCTCTGGAAACACCATATATTTT. Full variable domain (remainder filled in from reference TRBV5-1 and TRBJ1-3): KAGVTQTPRYLIKTRGQQVTLSCSPISGHRSVSWYQQTPGQGLQFLFEYFSETQRNKGNFPGRFSGRQFSNSRSEMNVSTLELGDSALYLCASATTSGNTIYFGEGSWLTVV.

This chain joins TRBV28 and TRBJ2-7, with 8 positions matching TRBD2. Per the germline V gene, CDR1 is MDHEN and CDR2 is SYDVKM. V lost 5 bases, J lost 4 bases, and 10 bases stayed unmatched. The CDR3 contains 15 residues. The CDR3 spells CASSGGAGADYEQYF. CDR3 bases: TGTGCCAGCAGTGGAGGAGCGGGGGCGGATTACGAGCAGTACTTC.